The subject of this entry is one T cell receptor (beta chain). Its antigen is unidentified. The source of the sample is a study of shared clonotypes between healthy human individuals. Study details: For every donor, three CD4 naive, three CD4 memory, two CD8 naive and one CD8 memory plates were used.

Germline CDR1 reads SGHTA; CDR2 reads FQGNSA. The V gene lost 1 base and the J gene lost 8 bases, with 17 bases spanning the gap. The CDR3 consists of 15 residues. Sequenced by immunoSEQ multiplex PCR; TCRdb stores in-frame clones only, minus some. The sample includes approximately 620,000 clones, 97% seen only once; the top ten take around 0.06%. Study findings and constraints: Larger estimated richness was generally recorded for naive subsets relative to memory subsets.

The chain is built from TRBV7-2 and TRBJ1-2; D ambiguous. Source material: naive CD4+ T cells sorted from blood. Regarding subset: CD45RA+ positively selected. The clonotype was recovered from a woman between 25 and 40 years old in good health. This chain's CDR3 is CASSLDVLEGSGYTF. The DNA of the CDR3 is TGTGCCAGCAGCTTAGACGTGTTGGAGGGCTCGGGCTACACCTTC. Supplemented by reference TRBV7-2 and TRBJ1-2, the full variable domain reads GAGVSQSPSNKVTEKGKDVELRCDPISGHTALYWYRQSLGQGLEFLIYFQGNSAPDKSGLPSDRFSAERTGGSVSTLTIQRTQQEDSAVYLCASSLDVLEGSGYTFGSGTRLTVV.